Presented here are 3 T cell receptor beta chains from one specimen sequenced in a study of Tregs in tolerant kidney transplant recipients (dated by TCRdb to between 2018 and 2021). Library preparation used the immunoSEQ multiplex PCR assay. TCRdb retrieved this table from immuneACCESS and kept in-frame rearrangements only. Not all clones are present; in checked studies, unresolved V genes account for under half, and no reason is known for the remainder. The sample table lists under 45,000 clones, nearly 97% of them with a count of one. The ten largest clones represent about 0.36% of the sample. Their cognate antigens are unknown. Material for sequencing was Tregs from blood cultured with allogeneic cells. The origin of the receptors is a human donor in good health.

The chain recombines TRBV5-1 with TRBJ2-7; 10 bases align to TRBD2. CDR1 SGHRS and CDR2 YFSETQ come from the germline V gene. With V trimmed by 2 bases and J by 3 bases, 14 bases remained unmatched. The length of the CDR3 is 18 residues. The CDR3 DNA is TGCGCCAGCAGCTTACTGTCTAGCGGGAGTAAGTTTGGCTACGAGCAGTACTTC. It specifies CASSLLSSGSKFGYEQYF.

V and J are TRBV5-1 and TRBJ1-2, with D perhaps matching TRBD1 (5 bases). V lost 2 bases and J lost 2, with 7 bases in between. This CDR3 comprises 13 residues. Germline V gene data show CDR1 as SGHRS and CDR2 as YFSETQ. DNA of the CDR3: TGCGCCAGCAGCTTCCAGGGAAACTATGGCTACACCTTC. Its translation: CASSFQGNYGYTF.

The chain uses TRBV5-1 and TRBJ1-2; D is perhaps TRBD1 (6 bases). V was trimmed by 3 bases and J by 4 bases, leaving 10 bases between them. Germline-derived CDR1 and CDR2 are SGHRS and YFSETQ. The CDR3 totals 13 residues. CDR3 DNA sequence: TGCGCCAGCAGCTCCCTACAGGGCTATGGCTACACCTTC. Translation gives CASSSLQGYGYTF.